This TCR beta chain was obtained from a study of blood T cell repertoires in COVID-19. For the study at large: PBMCs, B-cell-depleted T cells, or T cells provided the cDNA or gDNA that made up the material.

From germline, CDR1 is SGHDT and CDR2 YYEEEE. With 5 bases clipped from V and 4 bases from J, the junction kept 7 bases outside the gene matches. This CDR3 contains 14 residues. The data were produced by immunoSEQ multiplex PCR, yet TCRdb's version contains in-frame clones alone and is incomplete. The top ten clones hold about 6.3% of a sample with fewer than 250,000 clones, over 70% of them seen once. This clonotype was obtained from a man aged 60 to 75 with acute or convalescent COVID-19. The gene calls are TRBV5-6 and TRBJ2-7; 9 nucleotides agree with TRBD1. Sequencing was performed on peripheral blood. The CDR3 DNA reads TGTGCCAGCAGGCTACAGGGGGCGCGGTACGAGCAGTACTTC. It encodes CASRLQGARYEQYF.